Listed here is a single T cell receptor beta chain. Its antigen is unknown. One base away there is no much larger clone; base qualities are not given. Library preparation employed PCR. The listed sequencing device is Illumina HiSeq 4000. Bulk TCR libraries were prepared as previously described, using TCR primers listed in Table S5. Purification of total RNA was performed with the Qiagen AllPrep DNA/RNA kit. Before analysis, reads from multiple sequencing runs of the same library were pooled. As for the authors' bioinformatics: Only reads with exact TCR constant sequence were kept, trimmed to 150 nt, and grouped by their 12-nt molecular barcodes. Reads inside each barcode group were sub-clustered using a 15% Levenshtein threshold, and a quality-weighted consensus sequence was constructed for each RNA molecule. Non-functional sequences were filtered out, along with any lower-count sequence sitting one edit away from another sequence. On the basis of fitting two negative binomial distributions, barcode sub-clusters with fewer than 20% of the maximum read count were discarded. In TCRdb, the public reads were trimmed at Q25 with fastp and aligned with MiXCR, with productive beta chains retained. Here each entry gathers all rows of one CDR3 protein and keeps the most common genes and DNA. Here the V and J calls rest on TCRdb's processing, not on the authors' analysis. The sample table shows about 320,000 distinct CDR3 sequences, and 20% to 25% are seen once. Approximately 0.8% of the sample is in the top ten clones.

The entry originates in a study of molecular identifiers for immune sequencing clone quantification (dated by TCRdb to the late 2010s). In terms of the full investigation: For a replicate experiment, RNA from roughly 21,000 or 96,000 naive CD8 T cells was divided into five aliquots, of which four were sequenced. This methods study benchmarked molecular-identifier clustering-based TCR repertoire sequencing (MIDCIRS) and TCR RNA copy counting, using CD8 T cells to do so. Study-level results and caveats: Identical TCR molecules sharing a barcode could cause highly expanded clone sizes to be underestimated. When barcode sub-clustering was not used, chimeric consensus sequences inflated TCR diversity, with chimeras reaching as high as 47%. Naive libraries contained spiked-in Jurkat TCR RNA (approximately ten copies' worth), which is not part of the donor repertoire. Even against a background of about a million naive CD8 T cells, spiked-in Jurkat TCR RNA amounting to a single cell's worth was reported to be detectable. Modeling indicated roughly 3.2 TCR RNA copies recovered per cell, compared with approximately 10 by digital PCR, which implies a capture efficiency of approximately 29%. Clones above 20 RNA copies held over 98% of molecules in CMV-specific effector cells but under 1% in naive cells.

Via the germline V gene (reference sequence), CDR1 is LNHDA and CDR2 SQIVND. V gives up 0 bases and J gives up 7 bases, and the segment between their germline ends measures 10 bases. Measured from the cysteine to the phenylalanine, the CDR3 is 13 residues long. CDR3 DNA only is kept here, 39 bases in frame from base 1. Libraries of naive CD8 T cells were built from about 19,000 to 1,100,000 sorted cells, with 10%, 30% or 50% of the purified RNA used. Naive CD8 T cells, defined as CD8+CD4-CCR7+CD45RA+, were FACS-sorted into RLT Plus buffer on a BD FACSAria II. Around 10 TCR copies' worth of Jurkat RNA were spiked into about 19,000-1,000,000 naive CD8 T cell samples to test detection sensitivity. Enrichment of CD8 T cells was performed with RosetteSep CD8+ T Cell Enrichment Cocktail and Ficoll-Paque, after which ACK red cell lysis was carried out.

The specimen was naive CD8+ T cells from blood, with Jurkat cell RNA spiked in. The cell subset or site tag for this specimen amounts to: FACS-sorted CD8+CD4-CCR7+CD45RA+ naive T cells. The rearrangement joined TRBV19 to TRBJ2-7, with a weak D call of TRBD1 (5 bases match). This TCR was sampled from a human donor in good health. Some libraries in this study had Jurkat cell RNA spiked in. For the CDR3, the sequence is CASSIDGAWEQYF. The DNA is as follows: TGTGCCAGTAGTATAGATGGGGCCTGGGAGCAGTACTTC.